These 28 T cell receptor beta chains came from one sample sequenced in a study of regulatory T cells. The PCR used 52 TRBV and 13 TRBJ primers. Produced via immunoSEQ multiplex PCR; TCRdb's table is partial and in-frame only. The sample consists of 15,000 to 20,000 clones, about 92% of them appearing once. What was sequenced was CD8+ T cells sorted from blood. The origin of the receptors is a person aged 18 to 35 with CD3G deficiency.

The chain carries TRBV20-1 and TRBJ2-1; D is unresolved. Per germline, CDR1 DFQATT and CDR2 SNEGSKA (reference sequence). The germline V and J ends were trimmed by 7 bases and 6 bases, with 10 bases remaining between them. CDR3 size: 11 residues. CDR3 protein: CSVGSLNEQFF. The CDR3 DNA reads TGCAGTGTGGGGTCGCTCAATGAGCAGTTCTTC.

The chain uses TRBV23-1 and TRBJ2-7, with 15 bases aligning to TRBD2. TRBV23-1 is sorted into the ORF group, with uncertain function. V was clipped by 3 bases and J by 2 bases; unmatched bases: 11. The CDR3 totals 19 residues. Written as DNA, the CDR3 is TGCGCCAGCAGTCAGCCCGGACTAGCGGGAGGGTTAAAAACCTACGAGCAGTACGTC. Translation gives CASSQPGLAGGLKTYEQYV.

The genes are TRBV27 and TRBJ2-1; no definite D call. V was cut by 0 bases and J by 15 bases, with 18 bases left in between. The length of the CDR3 is 14 residues. Germline CDR1 MNHEY, CDR2 SMNVEV (reference sequence). This CDR3 is CASSLSSFRYPWFF. In nucleotides, the CDR3 is TGTGCCAGCAGTTTATCCAGTTTCAGGTACCCCTGGTTCTTC.

The CDR3 loop reads CASSSSGGASNEQFF. CDR3 bases: TGTGCCAGCAGCTCTAGCGGGGGGGCGTCGAATGAGCAGTTCTTC. The chain carries TRBV11-2 and TRBJ2-1; 12 nucleotides align to TRBD2. Trimming at V came to 4 bases and at J to 7 bases, leaving 5 bases not matched to a gene. CDR3 length: 15 amino acids. CDR1 is SGHAT and CDR2 is FQNNGV in the germline V gene.

V usage is TRBV28 and J usage is TRBJ1-1; TRBD1 matches 7 bases. There are 16 residues in the CDR3. Germline V gene sequence: CDR1 MDHEN, CDR2 SYDVKM. Losses at the gene ends were 6 bases for V and 1 base for J; bases not matched to a gene: 11. The CDR3 is CASRGERDSSNTEAFF. In DNA form, the CDR3 reads TGTGCCAGCAGGGGGGAAAGGGACAGCTCGAACACTGAAGCTTTCTTT. Full variable domain (outside the CDR3, taken from reference TRBV28 and TRBJ1-1): DVKVTQSSRYLVKRTGEKVFLECVQDMDHENMFWYRQDPGLGLRLIYFSYDVKMKEKGDIPEGYSVSREKKERFSLILESASTNQTSMYLCASRGERDSSNTEAFFGQGTRLTVV.

J is TRBJ2-7 and V is TRBV30; D unclear. The length of the CDR3 is 12 residues. Germline CDR1 is GTSNPN and CDR2 is SVGIG (reference sequence). Trimming took 0 bases from V and 3 from J, leaving 6 bases between them. CDR3: CAWSVTHYEQYF. Here the CDR3 DNA reads TGTGCCTGGAGTGTCACTCACTACGAGCAGTACTTC. Based on the CDR3 plus reference TRBV30 and TRBJ2-7, the full variable domain is SQTIHQWPATLVQPVGSPLSLECTVEGTSNPNLYWYRQAAGRGLQLLFYSVGIGQISSEVPQNLSASRPQDRQFILSSKKLLLSDSGFYLCAWSVTHYEQYFGPGTRLTVT.

This chain links TRBV15 with TRBJ2-5; D is possibly TRBD2 (7 bases). CDR3 length equals 14 residues. V gave up 3 bases and J gave up 1 base, with 9 bases separating them. Germline CDR1 and CDR2: LNHNV and YYDKDF (reference sequence). DNA for the CDR3: TGTGCCACCAGCAGCCGGGGGGCCCAAGAGACCCAGTACTTC. Translation: CATSSRGAQETQYF.

The CDR3 DNA reads as TGTGCCAGTAGCAGGGACCGACGGGGCTACACCTTC. It yields the protein CASSRDRRGYTF. The chain combines TRBV19 with TRBJ1-2; TRBD1 is a possible D gene (5 bases). Germline CDR1 and CDR2: LNHDA and SQIVND (reference sequence). The CDR3 runs 12 residues. V was trimmed by 6 bases and J by 8 bases, leaving 13 bases between them.

This clone was recorded once. The chain employs TRBV7-9 and TRBJ2-2, with a tentative D call TRBD1 (6 bases). The CDR3 has 13 amino acids. Germline V gene lookup returns CDR1 SEHNR and CDR2 FQNEAQ (reference sequence). Trimming took off 8 bases at V and 4 bases at J, with 11 bases between the two ends. The CDR3 sequence is CASATGTTGELFF. CDR3 in DNA: TGTGCCAGCGCCACAGGGACCACCGGGGAGCTGTTTTTT.

The chain couples TRBV11-2 to TRBJ1-1; no definite D call. The germline V and J ends were trimmed by 4 bases and 3 bases, with 12 bases remaining between them. CDR1 and CDR2 (germline): SGHAT, FQNNGV. The CDR3 covers 14 residues. The CDR3 nucleotides read TGTGCCAGCAGCTCATCCCTCATGTACACTGAAGCTTTCTTT. Translation gives CASSSSLMYTEAFF. Full variable domain (missing parts from reference TRBV11-2 and TRBJ1-1): EAGVAQSPRYKIIEKRQSVAFWCNPISGHATLYWYQQILGQGPKLLIQFQNNGVVDDSQLPKDRFSAERLKGVDSTLKIQPAKLEDSAVYLCASSSSLMYTEAFFGQGTRLTVV.

CDR3 DNA: TGTGCCATCAGTGAGCACCCGATGCATGGCTACACCTTC. Translating it yields CAISEHPMHGYTF. The genes are TRBV10-3 and TRBJ1-2; D unresolved. The length of the CDR3 is 13 residues. The V gene lost 2 bases and the J gene lost 6 bases, with 10 bases spanning the gap. Per germline, CDR1 ENHRY and CDR2 SYGVKD.

This chain joins TRBV6-5 and TRBJ2-7; 7 nucleotides align to TRBD1. V gave up 6 bases and J gave up 4 bases; unmatched junction bases: 9. The CDR3 is made up of 14 amino acids. Germline V gene lookup returns CDR1 MNHEY and CDR2 SVGAGI. CDR3 amino acids: CASRGSRGPYEQYF. Written as DNA, the CDR3 is TGTGCCAGCAGAGGGTCGAGGGGGCCATACGAGCAGTACTTC.

This clone was counted a few times. This chain connects TRBV10-3 to TRBJ2-7, with TRBD2 matching over 14 bases. Germline loops: CDR1 ENHRY, CDR2 SYGVKD. J lost 12 bases, V lost 4 bases, and 8 bases had no gene match. The CDR3 sequence is 14 residues long. The DNA of the CDR3 is TGTGCCATCAGTGGGCCGGGACTAGCGGGAGTGTTGTACTTC. Its translation is CAISGPGLAGVLYF.

The rearrangement links TRBV5-6 to TRBJ2-7, with unresolved D. V lost 1 base, J lost 5 bases, and 10 bases lay in between. CDR3 length equals 13 residues. The germline V gene has CDR1 SGHDT and CDR2 YYEEEE. The CDR3 protein is CASSLPSGNEQYF. In DNA form, the CDR3 reads TGTGCCAGCAGCTTGCCGTCGGGTAACGAGCAGTACTTC.

The CDR3 loop is CASSTGHYGYTF. The CDR3 coding sequence is TGTGCCAGTAGCACGGGACACTATGGCTACACCTTC. The rearrangement links TRBV19 to TRBJ1-2; tentatively, D is TRBD1 (5 bases). V lost 6 bases and J 3 bases, leaving 8 bases between the germline ends. In germline, CDR1 is LNHDA, CDR2 SQIVND (reference sequence). This CDR3 has 12 residues. The full variable domain, rest sourced from reference TRBV19 and TRBJ1-2, is DGGITQSPKYLFRKEGQNVTLSCEQNLNHDAMYWYRQDPGQGLRLIYYSQIVNDFQKGDIAEGYSVSREKKESFPLTVTSAQKNPTAFYLCASSTGHYGYTFGSGTRLTVV.

The V call is TRBV19, the J call TRBJ1-1, with D possibly matching TRBD1 (6 bases). CDR1 and CDR2 from the germline V gene are LNHDA and SQIVND (reference sequence). This CDR3 region has 14 residues. V was shortened by 5 bases and J by 0 bases, with 10 bases between the two germline ends. The CDR3 here is CASSAGTLNTEAFF. DNA of the CDR3: TGTGCCAGTAGTGCCGGGACATTGAACACTGAAGCTTTCTTT.

This clone showed up just a few times. The chain's CDR3 is CASSDATGGLLGYTF. DNA of the CDR3: TGTGCCAGCAGTGATGCGACAGGGGGCTTGTTGGGCTACACCTTC. This chain joins TRBV6-1 and TRBJ1-2; 10 bases map to TRBD1. This CDR3 spans 15 amino acids. Germline CDR1 MNHNS, CDR2 SASEGT. V lost 3 bases and J lost 8; bases outside the gene matches: 9.

The V call is TRBV11-2, the J call TRBJ1-6; perhaps TRBD1 as D (5 bases). The CDR3 is 14 amino acids. Germline V gene data show CDR1 as SGHAT and CDR2 as FQNNGV. The V gene lost 5 bases and the J gene lost 7 bases, with 12 bases spanning the gap. CDR3 loop: CASSAGDGNSPLHF. In DNA, the CDR3 is TGTGCCAGCAGCGCCGGGGACGGGAATTCACCCCTCCACTTT.

V is TRBV4-3 and J is TRBJ2-1; D remains unclear. This CDR3 has 14 residues. Looked up from germline, CDR1 is LGHNA and CDR2 is YSLEER. The germline V and J ends were trimmed by 0 bases and 0 bases, with 3 bases remaining between them. This chain's CDR3 is CASSQDNSYNEQFF. The CDR3 DNA reads TGCGCCAGCAGCCAAGACAACTCCTACAATGAGCAGTTCTTC.

This rearrangement joins TRBV7-8 to TRBJ2-2; 11 positions match TRBD1. Germline CDR1 SGHVS, CDR2 FQNEAQ. V lost 1 base, J lost 5 bases, and 6 bases stayed unmatched. The CDR3 sequence is 17 residues long. The CDR3 spells CASSLDRTGGDTGELFF. In DNA form, the CDR3 reads TGTGCCAGCAGCTTAGATAGGACAGGGGGCGATACCGGGGAGCTGTTTTTT.

The gene calls are TRBV27 and TRBJ1-1; 7 positions agree with TRBD1. The CDR3 consists of 13 residues. The V and J ends lost 8 bases and 6 bases, in that order; junction bases with no gene match: 9. CDR1 and CDR2 (germline): MNHEY, SMNVEV (reference sequence). CDR3 loop: CASGTGTVAEAFF. CDR3 in DNA: TGTGCCAGCGGCACCGGGACAGTGGCTGAAGCTTTCTTT.

The rearrangement links TRBV4-3 to TRBJ1-6; D remains ambiguous. V lost 1 base and J 7 bases, leaving 11 bases between the germline ends. CDR1 and CDR2 from the germline V gene are LGHNA and YSLEER. The CDR3 runs to 15 residues. CDR3 region: CASSQATPTNSPLHF. In DNA, the CDR3 is TGCGCCAGCAGCCAAGCGACACCTACGAATTCACCCCTCCACTTT.

V usage is TRBV5-1 and J usage is TRBJ1-1, with D unclear. Germline V lookup: CDR1 SGHRS, CDR2 YFSETQ. The CDR3 length is 13 residues. V gave up 4 bases and J gave up 2 bases, with 9 bases separating them. DNA of the CDR3: TGCGCCAGCAGCCTCCGGTATAACACTGAAGCTTTCTTT. It translates to CASSLRYNTEAFF.

Points on this clone: A read error may be the cause here, since a much bigger clone is one base away. This rearrangement joins TRBV6-5 to TRBJ2-7; TRBD1 agrees at 10 bases. This CDR3 region has 14 residues. Germline lookup yields CDR1 MNHEY and CDR2 SVGAGI. With 2 bases clipped from V and 2 bases from J, the junction kept 0 bases outside the gene matches. Here the CDR3 reads CASSYGTGAYEQYF. In nucleotides, the CDR3 is TGTGCCAGCAGTTACGGGACAGGGGCCTACGAGCAGTACTTC.

The rearrangement uses TRBV19 and TRBJ1-5, with D hard to call. CDR3 length: 14 amino acids. Trimming cost V 4 bases and J 0 bases, with 7 bases left between them. Germline V gene data show CDR1 as LNHDA and CDR2 as SQIVND (reference sequence). The CDR3 sequence is CASSRVGSNQPQHF. The CDR3 DNA sequence: TGTGCCAGTAGTAGAGTTGGTAGCAATCAGCCCCAGCATTTT.

This clone qualifies as medium-sized. The gene calls are TRBV6-5 and TRBJ1-5, with D tentatively TRBD1 (6 bases). Germline CDR1 reads MNHEY; CDR2 reads SVGAGI. V was clipped by 5 bases and J by 5 bases, with 13 bases between them. The CDR3 is 14 amino acids. The CDR3 sequence: CASSLTGFYQPQHF. The CDR3 DNA is TGTGCCAGCAGTCTTACAGGGTTCTATCAGCCCCAGCATTTT.

This clone was counted a single time. This chain joins TRBV7-6 and TRBJ2-5, with D hard to call. CDR1 is SGHVS and CDR2 is FNYEAQ in the germline V gene. V shed 3 bases and J shed 3 bases, with 5 bases lying between them. This CDR3 contains 12 residues. Written as DNA, the CDR3 is TGTGCCAGCAGCTTGGATGAAGAGACCCAGTACTTC. Protein sequence: CASSLDEETQYF.

The chain carries TRBV6-1 and TRBJ2-7, with 8 bases aligning to TRBD1. V lost 6 bases and J lost 1; bases outside the gene matches: 8. The V gene's germline CDR1 is MNHNS and CDR2 SASEGT. The CDR3 has 15 residues. As DNA, the CDR3 is TGTGCCAGCAGGGACAGGGCGGTTGGGTCCTACGAGCAGTACTTC. This gives the protein CASRDRAVGSYEQYF.